One T cell receptor (beta chain) is described in this entry. The antigen is not known. The data originate from a study of cytomegalovirus exposure and HLA in healthy donors. Study-wide findings and caveats: Specificity for CMV antigens was confirmed in vitro for a few of the CMV-associated chains.

It was with 60 Vbeta and 13 Jbeta primers that the PCR ran. The data were produced by immunoSEQ multiplex PCR, yet TCRdb's version contains in-frame clones alone and is incomplete. The profile shows fewer than 70,000 clones, roughly 80% of them singletons. Germline assignment: CDR1 SEHNR and CDR2 FQNEAQ (reference sequence). Unmatched junction bases numbered 2, after V lost 4 bases and J lost 5 bases. The CDR3 is 15 amino acids. J is TRBJ2-2 and V is TRBV7-9; 12 positions agree with TRBD2. Sequencing was done on a sample of PBMCs. The sequence was obtained from a human donor in good health. CDR3 DNA sequence: TGTGCCAGCAGCTCCGGGACTAGCGGGACCGGGGAGCTGTTTTTT. Translation: CASSSGTSGTGELFF.